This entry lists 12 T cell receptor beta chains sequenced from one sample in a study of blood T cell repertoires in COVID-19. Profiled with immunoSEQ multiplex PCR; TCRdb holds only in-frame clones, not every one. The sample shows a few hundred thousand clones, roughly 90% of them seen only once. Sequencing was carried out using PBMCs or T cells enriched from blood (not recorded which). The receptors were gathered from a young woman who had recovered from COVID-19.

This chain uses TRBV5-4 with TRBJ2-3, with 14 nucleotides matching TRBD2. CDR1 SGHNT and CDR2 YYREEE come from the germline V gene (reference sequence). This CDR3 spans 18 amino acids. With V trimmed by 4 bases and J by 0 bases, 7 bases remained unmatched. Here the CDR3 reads CASSIRLAGGSSTDTQYF. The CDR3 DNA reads TGTGCCAGCAGCATACGACTAGCGGGGGGGTCTAGCACAGATACGCAGTATTTT.

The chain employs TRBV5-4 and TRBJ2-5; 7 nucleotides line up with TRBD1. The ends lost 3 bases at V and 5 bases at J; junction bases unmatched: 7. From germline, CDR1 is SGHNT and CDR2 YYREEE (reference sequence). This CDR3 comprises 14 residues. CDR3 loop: CASSSRQGVETQYF. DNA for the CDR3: TGTGCCAGCAGCTCCCGACAGGGAGTGGAGACCCAGTACTTC.

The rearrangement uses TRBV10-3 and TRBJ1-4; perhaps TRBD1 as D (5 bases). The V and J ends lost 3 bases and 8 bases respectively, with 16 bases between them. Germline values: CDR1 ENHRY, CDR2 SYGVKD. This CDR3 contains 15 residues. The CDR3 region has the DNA TGTGCCATCAGTGACCTGGCAGGGCGGAACGAAAAACTGTTTTTT. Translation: CAISDLAGRNEKLFF.

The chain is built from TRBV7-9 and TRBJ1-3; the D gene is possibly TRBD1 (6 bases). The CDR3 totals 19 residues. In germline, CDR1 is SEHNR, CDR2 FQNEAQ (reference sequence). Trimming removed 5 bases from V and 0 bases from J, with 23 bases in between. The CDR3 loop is CASSPIPGTPFDSGNTIYF. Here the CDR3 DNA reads TGTGCCAGCAGCCCAATTCCCGGGACACCGTTTGACTCTGGAAACACCATATATTTT.

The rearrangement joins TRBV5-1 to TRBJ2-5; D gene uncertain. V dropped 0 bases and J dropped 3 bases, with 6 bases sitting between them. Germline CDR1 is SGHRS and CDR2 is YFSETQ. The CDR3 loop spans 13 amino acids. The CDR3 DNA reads TGCGCCAGCAGCTTGGCCGCAGAAGAGACCCAGTACTTC. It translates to CASSLAAEETQYF.

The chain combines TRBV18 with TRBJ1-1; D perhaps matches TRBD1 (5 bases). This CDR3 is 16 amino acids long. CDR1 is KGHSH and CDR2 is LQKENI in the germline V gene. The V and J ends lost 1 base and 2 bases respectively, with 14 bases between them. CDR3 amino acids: CASSPRTLGINTEAFF. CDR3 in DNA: TGTGCCAGCTCACCACGGACATTAGGGATAAACACTGAAGCTTTCTTT.

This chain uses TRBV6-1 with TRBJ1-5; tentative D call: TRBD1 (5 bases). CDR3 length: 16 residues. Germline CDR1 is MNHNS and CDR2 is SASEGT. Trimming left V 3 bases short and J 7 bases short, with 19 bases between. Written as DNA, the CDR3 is TGTGCCAGCAGTGAGGGTAGGTGGGGCTTTAACCAGCCCCAGCATTTT. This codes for CASSEGRWGFNQPQHF.

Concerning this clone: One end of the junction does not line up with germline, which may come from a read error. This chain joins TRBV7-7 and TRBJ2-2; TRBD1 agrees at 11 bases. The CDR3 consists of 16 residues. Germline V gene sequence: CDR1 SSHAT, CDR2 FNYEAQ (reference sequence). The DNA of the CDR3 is TGTGCTAGCACCGCCACAGGACAGGGGGCGACCGGGGAGCTGTTTTTT. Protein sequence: CASTATGQGATGELFF.

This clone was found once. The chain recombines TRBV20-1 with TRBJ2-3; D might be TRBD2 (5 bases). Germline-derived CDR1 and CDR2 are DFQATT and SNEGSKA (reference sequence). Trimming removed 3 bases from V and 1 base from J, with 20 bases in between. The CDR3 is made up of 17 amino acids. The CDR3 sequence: CSASMLIRGVGTDTQYF. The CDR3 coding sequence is TGCAGTGCTAGTATGTTGATTCGGGGTGTAGGCACAGATACGCAGTATTTT.

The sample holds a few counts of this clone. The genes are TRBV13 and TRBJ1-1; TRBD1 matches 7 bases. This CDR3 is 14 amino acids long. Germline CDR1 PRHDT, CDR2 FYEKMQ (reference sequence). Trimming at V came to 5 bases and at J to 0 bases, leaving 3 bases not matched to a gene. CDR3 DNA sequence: TGTGCCAGCAGCGTGGGACAGATGAACACTGAAGCTTTCTTT. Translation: CASSVGQMNTEAFF.

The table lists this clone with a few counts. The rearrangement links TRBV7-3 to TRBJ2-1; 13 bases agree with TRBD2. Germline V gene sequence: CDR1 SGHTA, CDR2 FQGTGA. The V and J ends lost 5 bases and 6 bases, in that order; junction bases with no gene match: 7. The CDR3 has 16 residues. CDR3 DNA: TGTGCCAGCAGCCCTAACGGACTAGCGGGGGTCAATGAGCAGTTCTTC. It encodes CASSPNGLAGVNEQFF.

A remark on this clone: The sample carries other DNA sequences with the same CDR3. CDR3 loop: CASSDSQALGGYTF. The CDR3 nucleotides read TGTGCCAGCAGTGATTCACAGGCTCTAGGTGGCTACACCTTC. The rearrangement links TRBV2 to TRBJ1-2; perhaps TRBD1 as D (5 bases). This CDR3 region has 14 residues. With 3 bases removed from V and 7 bases from J, the gap between germline ends came to 15 bases. Per germline, CDR1 SNHLY and CDR2 FYNNEI.